Following are 2 T cell receptor beta chains from one sample sequenced in a study of cytomegalovirus exposure and HLA in healthy donors. Use of 60 Vbeta and 13 Jbeta primers characterized the PCR. Clones were sequenced by immunoSEQ multiplex PCR, and TCRdb holds only the in-frame ones, with some missing. The table lists under 170,000 clones, about 85% of them singletons, with about 3.7% in the top ten. The sequenced material came from PBMCs. The receptors derive from a human donor in good health.

The chain carries TRBV7-8 and TRBJ2-5; TRBD2 is a possible D gene (6 bases). CDR3 size: 13 residues. V was trimmed by 6 bases and J by 5 bases, leaving 13 bases between them. Germline V gives CDR1 SGHVS, CDR2 FQNEAQ. Here the CDR3 reads CASSYGLPETQYF. CDR3 sequence (DNA): TGTGCCAGCAGTTATGGACTACCGGAGACCCAGTACTTC.

The rearrangement joins TRBV27 to TRBJ1-5; possible D gene TRBD1, 5 bases. The V end was cut by 5 bases, the J end by 4 bases, with 12 bases between. The CDR3 consists of 14 residues. Germline V gives CDR1 MNHEY, CDR2 SMNVEV (reference sequence). CDR3: CASSPRGSNQPQHF. CDR3 nucleotide sequence: TGTGCCAGCAGTCCCCGGGGGTCTAATCAGCCCCAGCATTTT.